This T cell receptor (beta chain) came from a study of T-cell memory formation after mild COVID-19. Concerning this clonotype itself: Its specificity is unknown.

Study-wide results and caveats: Cross-reactive memory seemingly joined, as some responding clones were found in pre-infection memory.

TCR alpha and TCR beta cDNA libraries carrying sample barcodes and UMIs came from 5'RACE with constant-segment primers. From the 5' RACE reads, TCRdb called clonotypes with MiXCR, one entry per CDR3 protein. Of about 190,000 distinct CDR3 sequences in the sample, 18% were seen once. The CDR3 is 13 amino acids. V was clipped by 4 bases and J by 5 bases; unmatched bases: 1. Germline V CDR1 and CDR2: MNHEY, SVGAGI. The chain is built from TRBV6-5 and TRBJ1-2, with 10 bases fitting TRBD1. The sample comprised PBMCs or a T cell subset sorted from them (not recorded which). This receptor was identified in an adult woman who had mild COVID-19 (a few samples of this study predate the infection). Cell type and time point are not known. Here the CDR3 DNA reads TGTGCCAGCAGTTGGACAGGGGGATATGGCTACACCTTC. Translating it yields CASSWTGGYGYTF.